This T cell receptor beta chain comes out of a study of molecular identifiers for immune sequencing clone quantification. Regarding the study as a whole: Jurkat TCR RNA spiked in from one cell could reportedly be detected among approximately 980,000 naive cells.

TCRdb reprocessed the PCR reads via MiXCR and lists one record per CDR3 protein. The sample consists of under 600,000 distinct CDR3 sequences, around a fifth of them appearing once. Germline V gene lookup returns CDR1 SEHNR and CDR2 FQNEAQ (reference sequence). V was clipped by 5 bases and J by 4 bases, with 10 bases between them. This CDR3 region has 13 residues. This clonotype was recorded a few times. Its antigen is as yet unknown. The receptor's source is a human donor in good health. Some libraries in this study had Jurkat cell RNA spiked in. This rearrangement joins TRBV7-9 to TRBJ2-3; D is uncertain. Source material: naive CD8+ T cells from blood, with Jurkat cell RNA spiked in. Subset here: FACS-sorted CD8+CD4-CCR7+CD45RA+ naive T cells. The chain's CDR3 is CASSPPVADTQYF. CDR3 bases: TGTGCCAGCAGCCCGCCAGTAGCAGATACGCAGTATTTT.